The subject of this entry is one TCR beta chain. The antigen is undetermined. This sample was included in a study of cytomegalovirus exposure and HLA in healthy donors. Overall study findings and caveats: What TCR beta sequences reportedly achieved was accurate prediction of HLA-A and HLA-B alleles in most subjects. The authors later linked a missense DCLRE1C variant to TCR beta V- and J-gene trimming. Later analysis suggested links between common viral pathogens and several top significant clusters.

PCR involved 60 Vbeta and 13 Jbeta primers. Original analysis: Roughly 80 million unique TCR beta chains, about 12 million shared, were counted in a later analysis. TCRdb's copy holds only in-frame clones and misses some; the assay was immunoSEQ multiplex PCR. Clonal size and the V and J genes are those of that table, whereas D and trimming came from the DNA. Of more than 110,000 clones in the sample, approximately 80% were seen once. This CDR3 is built from 16 residues. The junction had 5 bases not matched to a gene; V was cut back by 1 base and J by 2 bases. Per the germline V gene, CDR1 is GTSNPN and CDR2 is SVGIG (reference sequence).

This receptor was identified in a woman between 50 and 59 years old in good health and CMV-seropositive. This chain uses TRBV30 with TRBJ2-1, with 10 nucleotides matching TRBD1. Sequenced: PBMCs. CDR3 residues: CAWSGVDRGPYNEQFF. The CDR3 nucleotides are TGTGCCTGGAGTGGTGTAGACAGGGGGCCCTACAATGAGCAGTTCTTC.